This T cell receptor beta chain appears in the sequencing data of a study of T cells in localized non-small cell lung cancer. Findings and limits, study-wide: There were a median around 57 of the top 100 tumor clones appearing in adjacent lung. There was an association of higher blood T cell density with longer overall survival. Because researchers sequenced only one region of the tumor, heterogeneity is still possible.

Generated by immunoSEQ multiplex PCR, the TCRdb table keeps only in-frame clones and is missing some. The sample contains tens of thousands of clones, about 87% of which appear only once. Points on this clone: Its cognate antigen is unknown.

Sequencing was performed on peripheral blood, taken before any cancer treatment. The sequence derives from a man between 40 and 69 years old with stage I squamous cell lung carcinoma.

CDR3 DNA: TGTGCCAGCAGCCAACCCGATGGGCGAGGGACGACATGGAATACGCAGTATTTT. Translated: CASSQPDGRGTTWNTQYF. The rearrangement uses TRBV4-2 and TRBJ2-3; D possibly matches TRBD1 or TRBD2 (5 bases each). V lost 2 bases to trimming and J lost 7 bases, with 25 bases between them. From germline, CDR1 is LGHNA and CDR2 YNFKEQ. This CDR3 is 18 amino acids long.